A single sample gave rise to the 3 T cell receptor beta chains below, sequenced in a study of shared clonotypes between healthy human individuals. The naive CD8 subset, CD45RO-negative cells positively selected for CCR7, excluded terminally differentiated effector memory CD45RA+ cells. Generated by immunoSEQ multiplex PCR, the TCRdb table keeps only in-frame clones and is missing some. The sample records nearly 2 million clones, roughly 95% being singletons. Sequences were obtained from naive CD8+ T cells sorted from blood. These receptors originate from a man aged 18 to 35 in good health.

This chain connects TRBV5-5 to TRBJ2-5; D unresolved. In germline, CDR1 is SGHKS, CDR2 YYEKEE (reference sequence). The CDR3 has 14 amino acids. Deletions cut 2 bases from V and 5 bases from J, with 13 bases between. DNA of the CDR3: TGTGCCAGCAGCTTTGAAAATTCTTGGGAGACCCAGTACTTC. This translates into CASSFENSWETQYF.

The chain uses TRBV23-1 and TRBJ1-5; D is uncertain. TRBV23-1 is recorded as an ORF, its role being uncertain. V was trimmed by 0 bases and J by 2 bases, leaving 17 bases between them. This CDR3 has 18 amino acids. CDR3 nucleotide sequence: TGCGCCAGCAGTCAATCTGGAAGGGCCAACCGGGGCAATCAGCCCCAGCATTTT. Translated: CASSQSGRANRGNQPQHF.

The J gene is TRBJ2-7, the V gene TRBV19; no definite D call. The CDR3 is 14 residues long. V lost 6 bases and J 3 bases, leaving 15 bases between the germline ends. The V gene's germline CDR1 is LNHDA and CDR2 SQIVND (reference sequence). Written as DNA, the CDR3 is TGTGCCAGTAGCCTAAGGAGTGGATTCTACGAGCAGTACTTC. Protein: CASSLRSGFYEQYF.